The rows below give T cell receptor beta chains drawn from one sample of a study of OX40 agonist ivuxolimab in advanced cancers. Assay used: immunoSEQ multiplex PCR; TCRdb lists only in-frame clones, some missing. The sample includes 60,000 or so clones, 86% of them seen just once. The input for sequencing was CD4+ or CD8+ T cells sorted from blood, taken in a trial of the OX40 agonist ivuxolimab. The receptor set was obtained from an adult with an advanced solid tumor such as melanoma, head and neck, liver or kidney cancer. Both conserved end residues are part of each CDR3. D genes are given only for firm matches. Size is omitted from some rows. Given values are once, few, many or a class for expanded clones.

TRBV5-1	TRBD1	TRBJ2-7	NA	TGCGCCAGCAGTTCTCAGGGACAGGGCTTCATCGAGCAGTACTTC	CASSSQGQGFIEQYF
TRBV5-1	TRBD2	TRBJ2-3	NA	TGCGCCAGCAGCTGGAGCGGGACGCGCACAGATACGCAGTATTTT	CASSWSGTRTDTQYF
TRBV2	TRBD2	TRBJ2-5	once	TGTGCCAGCAGGAGCGGGGCCGGAGAGACCCAGTACTTC	CASRSGAGETQYF
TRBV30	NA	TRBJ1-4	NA	TGTGCCTGGAGTCCTTCCCGGGACGGTGAAAAACTGTTTTTT	CAWSPSRDGEKLFF
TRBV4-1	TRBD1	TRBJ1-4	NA	TGCGCCAGCAAGGACAGGTCAAATGAAAAACTGTTTTTT	CASKDRSNEKLFF
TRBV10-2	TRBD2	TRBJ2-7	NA	TGCGCCAGCAAAAGCGGGACCGCCTACGAGCAGTACTTC	CASKSGTAYEQYF
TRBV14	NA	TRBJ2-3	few	TGTGCCAGCAGCCAGGTGGCCGGGGGGACAGGAGCCACAGATACGCAGTATTTT	CASSQVAGGTGATDTQYF
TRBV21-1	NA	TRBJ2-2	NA	TGTGCCAGCAGCCTGGACAGCCCGACGAACACCGGGGAGCTGTTTTTT	CASSLDSPTNTGELFF
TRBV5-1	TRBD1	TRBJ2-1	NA	TGCGCCAGCAGCTTGGAGGGGACAGCCTACAATGAGCAGTTCTTC	CASSLEGTAYNEQFF
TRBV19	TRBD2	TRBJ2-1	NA	TGTGCCAGTAGTACGGTAGCGGGCCGGGCAGTTAATGAGCAGTTCTTC	CASSTVAGRAVNEQFF
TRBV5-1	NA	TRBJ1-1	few	TGCGCCAGCATTTCAAGGCCCGAGGGGAGAAACACTGAAGCTTTCTTT	CASISRPEGRNTEAFF
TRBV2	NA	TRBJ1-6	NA	TGTGCCAGCAGGGCGGCAGCGAATTCACCCCTCCACTTT	CASRAAANSPLHF
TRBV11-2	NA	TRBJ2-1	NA	TGTGCCAGCAGCTCCCGAGGGTCCCGGGGTTTTGGTGAGCAGTTCTTC	CASSSRGSRGFGEQFF
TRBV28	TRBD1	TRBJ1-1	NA	TGTGCCAGCAGTCTGGGACAGGCGAACACTGAAGCTTTCTTT	CASSLGQANTEAFF
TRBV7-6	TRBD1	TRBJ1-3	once	TGTGCCAGCAGCTTAGGTCCCAGGGGGCGATCTGGAAACACCATATATTTT	CASSLGPRGRSGNTIYF
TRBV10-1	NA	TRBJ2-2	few	TGCGCCAGCAGGGGAGCCTTGAACACCGGGGAGCTGTTTTTT	CASRGALNTGELFF
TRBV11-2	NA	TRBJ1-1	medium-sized	TGTGCCAGCAGCGCCAAAATTGGGCAGAGGCCATGGATGAACACTGAAGCTTTCTTT	CASSAKIGQRPWMNTEAFF
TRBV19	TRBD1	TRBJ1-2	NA	TGTGCCAGTAGTACCCGGGACAGAGAGGGCTACACCTTC	CASSTRDREGYTF
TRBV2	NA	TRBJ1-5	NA	TGTGCCAGCAGCCGATGGGGCAGCGATCAGCCCCAGCATTTT	CASSRWGSDQPQHF
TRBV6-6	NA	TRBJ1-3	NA	TGTGCCAGCAGTTACTCCGCACAACGCGGAAACACCATATATTTT	CASSYSAQRGNTIYF
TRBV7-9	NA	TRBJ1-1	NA	TGTGCCAGCAGCTTTACACAGAACACTGAAGCTTTCTTT	CASSFTQNTEAFF
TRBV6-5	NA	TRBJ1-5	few	TGTGCCAGCAGTTACTCATCCCAAAGCAATCAGCCCCAGCATTTT	CASSYSSQSNQPQHF
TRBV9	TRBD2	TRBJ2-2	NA	TGTGCCAGCAGCGTAGATGGACTAGCCACCGGGGAGCTGTTTTTT	CASSVDGLATGELFF
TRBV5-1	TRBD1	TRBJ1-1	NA	TGCGCCAGCAACAGTCCGGGGACAGGGGTGACTGAAGCTTTCTTT	CASNSPGTGVTEAFF
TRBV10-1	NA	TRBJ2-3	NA	TGCGCCAGCAGTGATAGCACAGATACGCAGTATTTT	CASSDSTDTQYF
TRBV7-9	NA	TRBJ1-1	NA	TGTGCCAGCAGAGAAAAAGGGAACACTGAAGCTTTCTTT	CASREKGNTEAFF
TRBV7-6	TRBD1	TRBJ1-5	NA	TGTGCCAGCAGCTTAGGACCGGGACAGGGGTTATGGCCCCAGCATTTT	CASSLGPGQGLWPQHF
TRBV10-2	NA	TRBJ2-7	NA	TGCGCCAGCAGTGAGATAGGCTACGAGCAGTACTTC	CASSEIGYEQYF
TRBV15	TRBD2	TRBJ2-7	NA	TGTGCCACCAGCAGAACTAGCGGGGGGCCGACGGACTACTTC	CATSRTSGGPTDYF
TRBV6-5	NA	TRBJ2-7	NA	TGTGCCAGCAGTTATAAGAGGGCCAGGGCCCACGAGCAGTACTTC	CASSYKRARAHEQYF
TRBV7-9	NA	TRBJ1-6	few	TGTGCCAGCAGCCAGAACAATTCACCCCTCCACTTT	CASSQNNSPLHF
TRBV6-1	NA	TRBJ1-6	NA	TGTGCCAGCAGTGGACAGGTTACCAGAGGTAATTCACCCCTCCACTTT	CASSGQVTRGNSPLHF
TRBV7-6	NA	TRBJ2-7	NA	TGTGCCAGCAGCTTAGGCCTGGACAGTCCCCTTATTCCCTACGAGCAGTACTTC	CASSLGLDSPLIPYEQYF
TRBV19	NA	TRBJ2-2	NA	TGTGCCGCCGCGGGGCAGTCCGTCACCGGGGAGCTGTTTTTT	CAAAGQSVTGELFF
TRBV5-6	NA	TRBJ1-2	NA	TGTGCCAGCAGCTTGAATGGGGACAACTATGGCTACACCTTC	CASSLNGDNYGYTF
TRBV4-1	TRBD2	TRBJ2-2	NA	TGCGCCAGCAGCCAAGGGGGACTAGCGGGGTTCACCGGGGAGCTGTTTTTT	CASSQGGLAGFTGELFF
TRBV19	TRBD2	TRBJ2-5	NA	TGTGCCAGTAGTATAAGGTCTAGCGGGCCCACCAAGGGGGAGACCCAGTACTTC	CASSIRSSGPTKGETQYF
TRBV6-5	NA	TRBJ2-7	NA	TGTGCCAGCAGTTCCATCGCGGGTTTGAATCAACAGTACTTC	CASSSIAGLNQQYF
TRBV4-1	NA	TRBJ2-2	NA	TGCGCCAGCAGCCTAAGCGGACGGGAAAACACCGGGGAGCTGTTTTTT	CASSLSGRENTGELFF
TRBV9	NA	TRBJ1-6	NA	TGTGCCAGCAGCGTAGCTTCAAATTCACCCCTCCACTTT	CASSVASNSPLHF
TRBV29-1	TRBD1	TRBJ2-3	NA	TGCAGCGTCCTGGGGGACAGATCGGCAGATACGCAGTATTTT	CSVLGDRSADTQYF
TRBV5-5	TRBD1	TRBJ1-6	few	TGTGCCAGCAGCTCGGACAGGGTGGGACCCCTCCACTTT	CASSSDRVGPLHF
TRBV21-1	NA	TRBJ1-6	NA	TGTGCCAGCAGCTCTCGGGACAGGGGCGCACCCCTCCACTTT	CASSSRDRGAPLHF
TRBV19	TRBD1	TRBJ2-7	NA	TGTGCCAGTAGTTCTGCTGTTCTTACAGGGGGAGCCTACGAGCAGTACTTC	CASSSAVLTGGAYEQYF
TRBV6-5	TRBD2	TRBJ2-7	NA	TGTGCCAGCAGTTACCAGACTAGCGCCGTTACCTACGAGCAGTACTTC	CASSYQTSAVTYEQYF
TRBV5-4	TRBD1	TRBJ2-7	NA	TGTGCCAGCAGCTCACAGGGGGGAGAGTCCTACGAGCAGTACTTC	CASSSQGGESYEQYF